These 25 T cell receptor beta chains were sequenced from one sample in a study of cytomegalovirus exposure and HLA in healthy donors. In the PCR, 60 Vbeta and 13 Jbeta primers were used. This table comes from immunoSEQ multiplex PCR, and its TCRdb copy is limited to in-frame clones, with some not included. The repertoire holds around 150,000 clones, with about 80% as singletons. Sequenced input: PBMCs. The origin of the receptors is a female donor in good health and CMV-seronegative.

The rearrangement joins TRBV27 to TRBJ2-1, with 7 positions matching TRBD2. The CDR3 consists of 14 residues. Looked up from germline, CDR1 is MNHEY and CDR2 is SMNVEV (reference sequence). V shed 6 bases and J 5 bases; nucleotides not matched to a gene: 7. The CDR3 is CASRWGGTHNEQFF. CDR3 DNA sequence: TGTGCCAGCAGGTGGGGGGGTACCCACAATGAGCAGTTCTTC.

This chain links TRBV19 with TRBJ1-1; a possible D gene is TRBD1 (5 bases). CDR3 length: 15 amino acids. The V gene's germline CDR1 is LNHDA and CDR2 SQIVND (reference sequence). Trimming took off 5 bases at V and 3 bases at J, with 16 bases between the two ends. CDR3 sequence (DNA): TGTGCCAGTAGTTCGGAGGAGGGGAAACACACTGAAGCTTTCTTT. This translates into CASSSEEGKHTEAFF.

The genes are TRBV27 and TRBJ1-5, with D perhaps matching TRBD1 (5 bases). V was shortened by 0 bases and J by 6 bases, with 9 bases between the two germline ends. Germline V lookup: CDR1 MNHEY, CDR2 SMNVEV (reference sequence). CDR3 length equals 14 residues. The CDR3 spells CASSLSATVQPQHF. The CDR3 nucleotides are TGTGCCAGCAGTTTATCTGCGACAGTTCAGCCCCAGCATTTT.

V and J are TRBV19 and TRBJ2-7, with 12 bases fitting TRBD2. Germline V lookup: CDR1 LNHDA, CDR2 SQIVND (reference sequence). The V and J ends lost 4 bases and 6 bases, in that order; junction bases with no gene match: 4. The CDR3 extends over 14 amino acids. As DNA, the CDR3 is TGTGCCAGTAGTAGACTAGCGGGAGTAGTCGAGCAGTACTTC. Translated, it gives CASSRLAGVVEQYF.

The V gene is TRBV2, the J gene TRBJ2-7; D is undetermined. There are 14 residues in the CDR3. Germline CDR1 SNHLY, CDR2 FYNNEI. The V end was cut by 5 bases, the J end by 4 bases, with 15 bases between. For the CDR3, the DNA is TGTGCCAGCAGTAATACCGGAACACAGTACGAGCAGTACTTC. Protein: CASSNTGTQYEQYF.

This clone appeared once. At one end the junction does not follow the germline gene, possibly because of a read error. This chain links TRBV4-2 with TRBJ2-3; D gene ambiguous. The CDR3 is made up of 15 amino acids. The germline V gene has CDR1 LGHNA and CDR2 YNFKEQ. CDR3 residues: CASSQEPYRTDTQYF. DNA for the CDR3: TGTGCCAGCAGTCAAGAACCCTACCGCACAGATACGCAGTATTTT.

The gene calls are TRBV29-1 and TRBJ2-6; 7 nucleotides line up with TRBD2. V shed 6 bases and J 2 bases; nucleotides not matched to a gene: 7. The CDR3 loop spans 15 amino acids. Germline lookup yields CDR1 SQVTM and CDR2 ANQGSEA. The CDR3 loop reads CSVDLGGAGANVLTF. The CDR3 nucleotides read TGCAGCGTGGATTTGGGGGGGGCTGGGGCCAACGTCCTGACTTTC.

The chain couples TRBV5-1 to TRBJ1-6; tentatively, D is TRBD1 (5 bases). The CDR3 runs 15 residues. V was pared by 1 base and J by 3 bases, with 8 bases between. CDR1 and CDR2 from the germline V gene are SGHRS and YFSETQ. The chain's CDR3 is CASSLRQNYNSPLHF. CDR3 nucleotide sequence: TGCGCCAGCAGCTTGCGACAGAACTATAATTCACCCCTCCACTTT.

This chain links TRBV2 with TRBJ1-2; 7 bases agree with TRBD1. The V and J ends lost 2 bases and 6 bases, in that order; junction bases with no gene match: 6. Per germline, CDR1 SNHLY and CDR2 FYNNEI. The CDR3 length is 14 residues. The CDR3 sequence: CASSEFDRVDGYTF. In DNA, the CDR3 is TGTGCCAGCAGTGAATTCGACAGGGTTGATGGCTACACCTTC.

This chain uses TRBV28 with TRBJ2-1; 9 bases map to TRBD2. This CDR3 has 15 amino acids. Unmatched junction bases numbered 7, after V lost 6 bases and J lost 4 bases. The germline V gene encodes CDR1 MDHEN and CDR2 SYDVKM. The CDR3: CASRPGLATYNEQFF. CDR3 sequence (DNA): TGTGCCAGCAGGCCGGGACTAGCTACGTACAATGAGCAGTTCTTC. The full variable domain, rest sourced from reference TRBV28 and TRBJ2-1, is DVKVTQSSRYLVKRTGEKVFLECVQDMDHENMFWYRQDPGLGLRLIYFSYDVKMKEKGDIPEGYSVSREKKERFSLILESASTNQTSMYLCASRPGLATYNEQFFGPGTRLTVL.

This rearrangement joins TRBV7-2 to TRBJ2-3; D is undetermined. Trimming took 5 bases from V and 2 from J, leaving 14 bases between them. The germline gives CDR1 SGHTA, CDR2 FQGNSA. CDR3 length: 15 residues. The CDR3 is CASSPSYSVTDTQYF. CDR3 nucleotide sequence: TGTGCCAGCAGCCCCTCCTATAGTGTCACAGATACGCAGTATTTT.

The CDR3 region is CASSLVIDTEAFF. DNA for the CDR3: TGTGCCAGCAGCTTAGTCATTGACACTGAAGCTTTCTTT. The V and J genes are TRBV11-2 and TRBJ1-1; the D is unclear. The CDR3 length is 13 residues. Deletions cut 1 base from V and 3 bases from J, with 6 bases between. Germline V gives CDR1 SGHAT, CDR2 FQNNGV.

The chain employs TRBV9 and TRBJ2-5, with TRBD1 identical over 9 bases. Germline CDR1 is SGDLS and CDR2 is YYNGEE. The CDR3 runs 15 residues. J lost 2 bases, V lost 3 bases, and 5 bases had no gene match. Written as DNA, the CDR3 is TGTGCCAGCAGCGGAGACAGGGGGGATCAAGAGACCCAGTACTTC. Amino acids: CASSGDRGDQETQYF.

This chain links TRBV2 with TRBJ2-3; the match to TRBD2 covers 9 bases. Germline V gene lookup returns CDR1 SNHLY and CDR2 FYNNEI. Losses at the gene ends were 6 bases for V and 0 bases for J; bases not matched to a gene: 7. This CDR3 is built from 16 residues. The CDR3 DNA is TGTGCCAGCAGCCAGGGTACTAGCGGGAGCACAGATACGCAGTATTTT. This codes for CASSQGTSGSTDTQYF. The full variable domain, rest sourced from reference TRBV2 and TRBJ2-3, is EPEVTQTPSHQVTQMGQEVILRCVPISNHLYFYWYRQILGQKVEFLVSFYNNEISEKSEIFDDQFSVERPDGSNFTLKIRSTKLEDSAMYFCASSQGTSGSTDTQYFGPGTRLTVL.

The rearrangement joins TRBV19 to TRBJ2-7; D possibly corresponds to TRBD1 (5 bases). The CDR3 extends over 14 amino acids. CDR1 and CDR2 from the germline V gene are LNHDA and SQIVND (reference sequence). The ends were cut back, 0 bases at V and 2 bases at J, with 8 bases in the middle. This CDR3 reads CASSIEAGTYEQYF. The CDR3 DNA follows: TGTGCCAGTAGTATAGAGGCAGGGACCTACGAGCAGTACTTC.

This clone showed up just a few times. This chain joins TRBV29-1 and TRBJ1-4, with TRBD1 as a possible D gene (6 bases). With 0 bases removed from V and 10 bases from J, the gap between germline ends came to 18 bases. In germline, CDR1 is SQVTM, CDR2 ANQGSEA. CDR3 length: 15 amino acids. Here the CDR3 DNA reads TGCAGCGTTGAAGATATCAAGACAGGTTCGGGAAAACTGTTTTTT. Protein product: CSVEDIKTGSGKLFF.

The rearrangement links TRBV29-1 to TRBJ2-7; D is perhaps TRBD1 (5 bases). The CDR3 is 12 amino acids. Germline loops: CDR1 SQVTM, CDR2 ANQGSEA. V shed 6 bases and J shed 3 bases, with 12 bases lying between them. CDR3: CSVKGFGYEQYF. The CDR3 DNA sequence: TGCAGCGTGAAGGGGTTCGGCTACGAGCAGTACTTC.

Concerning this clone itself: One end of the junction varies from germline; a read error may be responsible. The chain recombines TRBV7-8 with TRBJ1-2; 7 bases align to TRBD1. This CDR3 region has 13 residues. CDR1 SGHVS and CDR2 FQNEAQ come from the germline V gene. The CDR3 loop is CASSLGGQARYTF. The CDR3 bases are TGTGCCAGCAGTTTAGGAGGACAGGCCCGCTACACCTTC. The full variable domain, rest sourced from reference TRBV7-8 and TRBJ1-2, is GAGVSQSPRYKVAKRGQDVALRCDPISGHVSLFWYQQALGQGPEFLTYFQNEAQLDKSGLPSDRFFAERPEGSVSTLKIQRTQQEDSAVYLCASSLGGQARYTFGSGTRLTVV.

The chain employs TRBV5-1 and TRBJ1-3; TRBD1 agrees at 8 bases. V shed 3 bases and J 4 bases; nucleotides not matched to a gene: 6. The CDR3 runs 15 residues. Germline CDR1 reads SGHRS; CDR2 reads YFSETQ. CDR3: CASSSDRGSGNTIYF. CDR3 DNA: TGCGCCAGCAGCTCAGACAGGGGATCCGGAAACACCATATATTTT.

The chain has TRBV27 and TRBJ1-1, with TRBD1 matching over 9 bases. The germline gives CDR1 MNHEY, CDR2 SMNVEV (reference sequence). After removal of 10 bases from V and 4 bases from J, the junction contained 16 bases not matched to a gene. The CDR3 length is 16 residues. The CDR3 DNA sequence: TGTGCCACGGGACAGGGAGTCCCTCGGTGGAGCACTGAAGCTTTCTTT. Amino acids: CATGQGVPRWSTEAFF.

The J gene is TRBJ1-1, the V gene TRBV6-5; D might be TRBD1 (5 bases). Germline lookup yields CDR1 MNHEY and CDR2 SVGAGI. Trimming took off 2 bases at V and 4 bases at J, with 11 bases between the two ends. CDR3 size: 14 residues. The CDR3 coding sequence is TGTGCCAGCAGTTACGTACAGGTTCGCACTGAAGCTTTCTTT. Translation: CASSYVQVRTEAFF.

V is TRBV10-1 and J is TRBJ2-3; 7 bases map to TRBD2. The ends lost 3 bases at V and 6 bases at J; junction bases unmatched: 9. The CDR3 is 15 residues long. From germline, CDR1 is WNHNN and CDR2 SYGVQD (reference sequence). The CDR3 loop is CASSDRAGLGDTQYF. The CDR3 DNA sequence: TGCGCCAGCAGTGACCGAGCGGGACTGGGCGATACGCAGTATTTT.

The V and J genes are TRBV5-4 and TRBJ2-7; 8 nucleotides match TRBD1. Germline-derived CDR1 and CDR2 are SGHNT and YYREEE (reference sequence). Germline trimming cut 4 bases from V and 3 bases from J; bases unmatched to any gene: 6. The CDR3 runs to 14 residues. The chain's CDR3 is CASSLDRGIYEQYF. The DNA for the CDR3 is TGTGCCAGCAGCCTCGACAGGGGAATCTACGAGCAGTACTTC.

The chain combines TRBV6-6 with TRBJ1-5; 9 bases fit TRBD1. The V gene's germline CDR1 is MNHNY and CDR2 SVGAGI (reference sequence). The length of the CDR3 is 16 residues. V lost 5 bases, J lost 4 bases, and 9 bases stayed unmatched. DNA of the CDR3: TGTGCCAGCAGTGGCCGGACAGGGGAAAGGAATCAGCCCCAGCATTTT. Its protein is CASSGRTGERNQPQHF.

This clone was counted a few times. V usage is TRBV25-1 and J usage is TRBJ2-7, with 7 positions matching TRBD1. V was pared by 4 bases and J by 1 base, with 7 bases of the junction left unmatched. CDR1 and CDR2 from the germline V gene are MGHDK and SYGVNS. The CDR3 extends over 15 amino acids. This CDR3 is CASSGTTGRSYEQYF. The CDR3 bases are TGTGCCAGCAGTGGGACGACAGGGCGTTCCTACGAGCAGTACTTC.